The TCR beta chain described here comes from a study of cytomegalovirus exposure and HLA in healthy donors. Germline CDR1 MGHDK, CDR2 SYGVNS. The V segment lost 2 bases and the J segment 1 base; nucleotides outside the gene matches: 10. The CDR3 extends over 17 amino acids. It was with 60 Vbeta and 13 Jbeta primers that the PCR ran. This table comes from immunoSEQ multiplex PCR, and its TCRdb copy is limited to in-frame clones, with some not included. The sample contains about 190,000 clones, approximately 80% of which appear only once. This TCR was sampled from a boy aged 5 to 17 in good health and CMV-seronegative. The source material was PBMCs. V is TRBV25-1 and J is TRBJ1-2, with 7 positions matching TRBD1. The CDR3 loop is CASSEEGASLINYGYTF. For the CDR3, the DNA is TGTGCCAGCAGTGAAGAGGGGGCCTCCCTTATTAACTATGGCTACACCTTC.